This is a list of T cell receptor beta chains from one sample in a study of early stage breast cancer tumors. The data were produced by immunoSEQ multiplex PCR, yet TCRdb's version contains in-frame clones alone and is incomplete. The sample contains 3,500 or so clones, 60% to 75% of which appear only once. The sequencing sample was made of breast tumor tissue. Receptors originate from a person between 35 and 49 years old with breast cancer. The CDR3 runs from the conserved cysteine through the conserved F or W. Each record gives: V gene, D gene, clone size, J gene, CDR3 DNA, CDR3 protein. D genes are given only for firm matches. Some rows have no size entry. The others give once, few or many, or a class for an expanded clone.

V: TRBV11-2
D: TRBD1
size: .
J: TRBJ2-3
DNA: TGTGCCAGCAGCTTGCAGGGACAGGGTGTGGTAGATACGCAGTATTTT
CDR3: CASSLQGQGVVDTQYF

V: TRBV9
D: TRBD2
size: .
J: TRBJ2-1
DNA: TGTGCCAGCAGCTCCCTTGGGAGGGGCCCCTACAATGAGCAGTTCTTC
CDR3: CASSSLGRGPYNEQFF

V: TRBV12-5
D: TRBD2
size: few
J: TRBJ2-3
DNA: TGTGCTAGTGGTTTGATACGGGGGGTCCCCCGCACAGATACGCAGTATTTT
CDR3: CASGLIRGVPRTDTQYF

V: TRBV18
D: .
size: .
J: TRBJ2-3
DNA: TGTGCCAGCTCACCTACAGGGTCCGTTACGCAGTATTTT
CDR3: CASSPTGSVTQYF

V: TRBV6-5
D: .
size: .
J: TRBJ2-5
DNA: TGTGCCAGCAGTTACTCGGGTCAGGGGGGTTGGGAGACCCAGTACTTC
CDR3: CASSYSGQGGWETQYF

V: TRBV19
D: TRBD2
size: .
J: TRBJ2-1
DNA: TGTGCCAGTACCCCTACTAGCGGGAGTACCTACAATGAGCAGTTCTTC
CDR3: CASTPTSGSTYNEQFF

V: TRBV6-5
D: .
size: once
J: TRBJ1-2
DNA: TGTGCGGCTGGCAGGGAGGCCTATGGCTACACCTTC
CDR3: CAAGREAYGYTF

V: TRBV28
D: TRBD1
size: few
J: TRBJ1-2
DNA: TGTGCCAGCAGTTTTAGCCAGGGGGCGAATGGCTACACCTTC
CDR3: CASSFSQGANGYTF

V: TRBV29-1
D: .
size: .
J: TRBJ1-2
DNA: TGCAGCGCCCGAGGCCTAACAAACTATGGCTACACCTTC
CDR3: CSARGLTNYGYTF

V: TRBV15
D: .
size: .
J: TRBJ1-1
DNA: TGTGCCACCAGCAGAGGGACAGCACGATCTCTGGCTGAAGCTTTCTTT
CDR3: CATSRGTARSLAEAFF

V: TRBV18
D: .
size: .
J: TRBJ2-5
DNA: TGTGCCAGCTCACCAATTGGTGTCGAGGCAGAGACCCAGTACTTC
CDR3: CASSPIGVEAETQYF

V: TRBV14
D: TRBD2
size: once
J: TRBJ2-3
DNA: TGTGCCAGCAGCAGCCAGACTAGCGGGAGCGGAGATACGCAGTATTTT
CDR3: CASSSQTSGSGDTQYF

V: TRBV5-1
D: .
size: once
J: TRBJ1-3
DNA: TGCGCCAGCAGCTTGGGTAGCTCTGGAAACACCATATATTTT
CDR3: CASSLGSSGNTIYF

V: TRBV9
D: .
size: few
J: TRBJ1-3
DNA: TGTGCCAGCAGCGATGGGACCGCCGGAGGTTGGGGAAACACCATATATTTT
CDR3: CASSDGTAGGWGNTIYF

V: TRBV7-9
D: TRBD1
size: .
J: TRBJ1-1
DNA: TGTGCCAGCAGCTTCGGACAGGGGGCTGAAGCTTTCTTT
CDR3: CASSFGQGAEAFF

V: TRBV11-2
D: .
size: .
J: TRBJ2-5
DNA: TGTGCCAGCAGCTTAGGTTTAAGCGGGCCCCAAGAGACCCAGTACTTC
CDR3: CASSLGLSGPQETQYF

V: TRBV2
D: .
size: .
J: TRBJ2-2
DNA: TGTGCCAGCCAACCGATATGGAGGGGATATCACACCGGGGAGCTGTTTTTT
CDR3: CASQPIWRGYHTGELFF

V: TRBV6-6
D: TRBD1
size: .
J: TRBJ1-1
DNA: TGTGCCAGCAGTTACTCAGTACAGGGGCATTTAGAAGCTTTCTTT
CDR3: CASSYSVQGHLEAFF

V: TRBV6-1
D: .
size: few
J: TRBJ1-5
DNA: TGTGCCAGCGAGATAGGGGACTCCAATCAGCCCCAGCATTTT
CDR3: CASEIGDSNQPQHF

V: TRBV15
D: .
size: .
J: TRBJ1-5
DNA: TGTGCCACCAGCAGAGATTCCCCATCGGGGTACGGCAATCAGCCCCAGCATTTT
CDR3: CATSRDSPSGYGNQPQHF

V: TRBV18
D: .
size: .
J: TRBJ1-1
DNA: TGTGCCAGCTCCGGAACGACAGTCAACACTGAAGCTTTCTTT
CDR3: CASSGTTVNTEAFF

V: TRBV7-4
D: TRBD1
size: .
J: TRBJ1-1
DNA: TGTGCCAGCAGCTATCGCGGGAGGGGGCGAACTGAAGCTTTCTTT
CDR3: CASSYRGRGRTEAFF

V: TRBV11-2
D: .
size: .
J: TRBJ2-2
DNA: TGTGCCAGCAGCTTAGATAGGGCGGGGAACACCGGGGAGCTGTTTTTT
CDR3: CASSLDRAGNTGELFF

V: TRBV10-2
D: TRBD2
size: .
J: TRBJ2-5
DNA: TGCGCCAGCAGGACTAGCGGGAGAGGAGAGACCCAGTACTTC
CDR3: CASRTSGRGETQYF

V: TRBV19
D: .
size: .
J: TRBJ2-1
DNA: TGTGCCAGTAGTCTGAGACAGTTCAATGAGCAGTTCTTC
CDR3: CASSLRQFNEQFF

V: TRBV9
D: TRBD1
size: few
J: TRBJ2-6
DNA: TGTGCCAGCAGCGTAACAGGGGTTGGGGCCAACGTCCTGACTTTC
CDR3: CASSVTGVGANVLTF

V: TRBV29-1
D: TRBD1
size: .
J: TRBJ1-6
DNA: TGCAGCGTTGAAGATCGAGGGGGCCTCCTCCACTTT
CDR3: CSVEDRGGLLHF

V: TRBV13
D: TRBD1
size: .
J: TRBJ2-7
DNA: TGTGCCAGCAGCTCTAACGAAGCCGCCGGGACAGAAAAAGCCTACGAGCAGTACTTC
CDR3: CASSSNEAAGTEKAYEQYF

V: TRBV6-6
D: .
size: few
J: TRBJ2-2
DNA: TGTGCCAGCAAAATTAAGAACACCGGGGAGCTGTTTTTT
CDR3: CASKIKNTGELFF

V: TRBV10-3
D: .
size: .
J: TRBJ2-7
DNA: TGTGCCACGGGACCGCAGTCCTACGAGCAGTACTTC
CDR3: CATGPQSYEQYF

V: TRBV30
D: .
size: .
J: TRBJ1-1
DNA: TGTGCCTGGAGCCCCGGACAGACGAACACTGAAGCTTTCTTT
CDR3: CAWSPGQTNTEAFF